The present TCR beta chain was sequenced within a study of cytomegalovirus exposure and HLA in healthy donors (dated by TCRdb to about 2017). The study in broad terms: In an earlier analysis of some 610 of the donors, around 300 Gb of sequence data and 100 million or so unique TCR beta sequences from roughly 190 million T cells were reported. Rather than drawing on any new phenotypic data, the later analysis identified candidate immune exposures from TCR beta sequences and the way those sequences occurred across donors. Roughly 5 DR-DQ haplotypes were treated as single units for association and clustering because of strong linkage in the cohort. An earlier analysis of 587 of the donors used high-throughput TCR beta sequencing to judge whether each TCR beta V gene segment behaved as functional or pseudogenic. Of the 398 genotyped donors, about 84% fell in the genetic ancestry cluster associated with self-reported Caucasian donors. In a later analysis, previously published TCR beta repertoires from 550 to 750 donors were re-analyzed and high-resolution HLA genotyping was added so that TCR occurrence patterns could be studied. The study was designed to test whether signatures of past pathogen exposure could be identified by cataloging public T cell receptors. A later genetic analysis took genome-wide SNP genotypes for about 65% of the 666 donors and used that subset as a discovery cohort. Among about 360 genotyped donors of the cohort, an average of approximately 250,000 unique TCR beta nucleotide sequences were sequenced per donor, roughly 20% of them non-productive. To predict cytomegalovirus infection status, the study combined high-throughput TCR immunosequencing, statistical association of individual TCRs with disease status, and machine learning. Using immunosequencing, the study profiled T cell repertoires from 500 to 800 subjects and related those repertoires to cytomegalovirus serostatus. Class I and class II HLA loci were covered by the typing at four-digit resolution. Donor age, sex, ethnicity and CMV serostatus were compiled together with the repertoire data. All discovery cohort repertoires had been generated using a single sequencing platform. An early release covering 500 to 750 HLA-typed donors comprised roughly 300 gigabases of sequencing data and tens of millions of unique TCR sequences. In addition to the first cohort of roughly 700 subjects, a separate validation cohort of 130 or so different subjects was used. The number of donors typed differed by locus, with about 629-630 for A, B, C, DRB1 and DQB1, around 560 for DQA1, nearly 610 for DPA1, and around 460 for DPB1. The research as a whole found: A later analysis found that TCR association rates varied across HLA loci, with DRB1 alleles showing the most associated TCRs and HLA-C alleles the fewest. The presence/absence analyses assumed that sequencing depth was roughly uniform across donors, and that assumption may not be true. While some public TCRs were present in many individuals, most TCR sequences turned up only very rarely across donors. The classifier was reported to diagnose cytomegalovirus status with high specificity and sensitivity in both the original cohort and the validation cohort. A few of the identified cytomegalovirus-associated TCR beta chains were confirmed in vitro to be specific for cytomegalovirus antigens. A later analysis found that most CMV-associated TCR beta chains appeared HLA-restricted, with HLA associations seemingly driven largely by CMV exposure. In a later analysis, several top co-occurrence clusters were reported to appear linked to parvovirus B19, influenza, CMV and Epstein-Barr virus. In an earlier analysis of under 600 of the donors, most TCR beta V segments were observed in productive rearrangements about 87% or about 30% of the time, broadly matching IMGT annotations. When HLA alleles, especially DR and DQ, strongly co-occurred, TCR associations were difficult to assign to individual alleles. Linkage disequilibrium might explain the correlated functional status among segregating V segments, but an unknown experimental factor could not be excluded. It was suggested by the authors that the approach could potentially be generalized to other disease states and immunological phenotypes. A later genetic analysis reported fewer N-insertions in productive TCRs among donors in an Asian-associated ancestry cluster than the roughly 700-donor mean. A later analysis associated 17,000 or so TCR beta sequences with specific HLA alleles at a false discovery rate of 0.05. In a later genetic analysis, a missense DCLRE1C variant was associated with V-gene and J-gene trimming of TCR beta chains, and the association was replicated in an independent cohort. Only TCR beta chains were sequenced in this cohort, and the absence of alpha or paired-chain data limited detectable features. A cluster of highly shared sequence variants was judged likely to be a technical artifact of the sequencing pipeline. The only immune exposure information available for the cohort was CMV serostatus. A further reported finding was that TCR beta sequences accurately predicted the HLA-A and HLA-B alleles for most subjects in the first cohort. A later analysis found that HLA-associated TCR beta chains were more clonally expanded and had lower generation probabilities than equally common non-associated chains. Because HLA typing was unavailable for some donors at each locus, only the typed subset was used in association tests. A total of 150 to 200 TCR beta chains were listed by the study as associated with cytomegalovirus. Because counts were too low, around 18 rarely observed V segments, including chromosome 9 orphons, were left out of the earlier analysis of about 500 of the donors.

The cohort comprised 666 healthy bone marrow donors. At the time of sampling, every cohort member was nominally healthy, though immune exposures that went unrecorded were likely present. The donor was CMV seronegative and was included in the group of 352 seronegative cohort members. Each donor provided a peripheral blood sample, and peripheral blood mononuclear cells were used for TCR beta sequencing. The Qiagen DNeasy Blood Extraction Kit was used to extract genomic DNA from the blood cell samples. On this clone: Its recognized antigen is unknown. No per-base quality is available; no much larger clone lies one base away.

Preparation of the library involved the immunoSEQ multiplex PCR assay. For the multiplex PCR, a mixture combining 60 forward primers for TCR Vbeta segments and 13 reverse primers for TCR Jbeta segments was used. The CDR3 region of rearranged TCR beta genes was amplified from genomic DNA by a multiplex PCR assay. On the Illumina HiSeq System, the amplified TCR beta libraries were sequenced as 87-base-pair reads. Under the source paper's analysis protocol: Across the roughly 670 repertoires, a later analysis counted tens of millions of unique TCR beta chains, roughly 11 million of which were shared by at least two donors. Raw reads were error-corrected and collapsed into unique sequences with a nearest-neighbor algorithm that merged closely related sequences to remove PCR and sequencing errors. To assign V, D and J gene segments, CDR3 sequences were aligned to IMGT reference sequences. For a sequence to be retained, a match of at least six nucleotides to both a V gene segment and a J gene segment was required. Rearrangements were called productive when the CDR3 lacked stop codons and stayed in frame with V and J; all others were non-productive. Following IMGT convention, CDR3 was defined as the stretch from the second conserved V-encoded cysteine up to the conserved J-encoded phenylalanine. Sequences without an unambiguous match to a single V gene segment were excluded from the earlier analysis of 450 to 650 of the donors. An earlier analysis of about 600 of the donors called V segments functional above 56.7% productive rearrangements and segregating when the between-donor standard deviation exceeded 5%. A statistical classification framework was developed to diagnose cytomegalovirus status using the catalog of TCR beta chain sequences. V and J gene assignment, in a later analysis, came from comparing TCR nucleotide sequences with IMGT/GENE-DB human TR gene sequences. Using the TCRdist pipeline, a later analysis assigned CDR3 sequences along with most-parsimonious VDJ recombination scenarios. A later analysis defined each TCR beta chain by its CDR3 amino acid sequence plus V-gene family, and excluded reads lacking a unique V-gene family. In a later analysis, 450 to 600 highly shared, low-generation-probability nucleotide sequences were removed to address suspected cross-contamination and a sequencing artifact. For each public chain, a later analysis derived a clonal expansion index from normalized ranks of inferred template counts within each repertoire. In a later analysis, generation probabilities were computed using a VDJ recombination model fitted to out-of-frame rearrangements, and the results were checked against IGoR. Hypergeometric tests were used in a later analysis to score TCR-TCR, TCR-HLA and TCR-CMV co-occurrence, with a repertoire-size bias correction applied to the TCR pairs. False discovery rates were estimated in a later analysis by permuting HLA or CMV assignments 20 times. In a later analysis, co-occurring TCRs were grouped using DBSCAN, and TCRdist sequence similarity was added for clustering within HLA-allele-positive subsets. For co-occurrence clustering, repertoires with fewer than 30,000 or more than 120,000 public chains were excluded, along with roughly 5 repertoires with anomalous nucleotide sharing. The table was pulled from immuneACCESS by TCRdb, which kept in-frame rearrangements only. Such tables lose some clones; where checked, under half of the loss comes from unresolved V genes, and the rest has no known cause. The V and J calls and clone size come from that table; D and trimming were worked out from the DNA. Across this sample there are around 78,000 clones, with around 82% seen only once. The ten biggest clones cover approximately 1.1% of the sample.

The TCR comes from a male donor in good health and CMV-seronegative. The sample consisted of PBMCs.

The bases read TGTGCCAGCAGTGAGAGACAGGGGGCGGGCTACACCTTC. The encoded protein is CASSERQGAGYTF. The receptor chain draws on TRBV6-1 and TRBJ1-2, with 10 bases matching TRBD1. CDR1 and CDR2 were assigned from the germline V gene as MNHNS and SASEGT. The CDR3 runs 13 amino acids, cysteine and phenylalanine included. Left in the record is the CDR3 DNA by itself, 39 bases read in frame from the first base. Trimming leaves V shorter by 3 bases and J shorter by 8 bases, with the junction holding 3 bases beyond the gene matches.